This T cell receptor beta chain derives from a study of CD8+CD57+ T cells in acquired aplastic anemia. About the study: Mean DNA quantity obtained from sorted CD4+ and CD8+ cells was 3 to 4 ug.

All patients picked for sequencing had shown, by flow cytometry, an expansion of CD8+CD57+ cells. Patients uniformly had severe acquired aplastic anemia. General observations from the study: Around 27 CD8+ CDR3 sequences occurred in both the patients and the controls. Patients and controls had CD8+ Simpson's diversity values that were not significantly distinct.

The length of the CDR3 is 16 residues. Germline trimming cut 6 bases from V and 4 bases from J; bases unmatched to any gene: 7. Germline V gene lookup returns CDR1 SNHLY and CDR2 FYNNEI. Genomic DNA was employed as the template in profiling TCR beta VDJ and CDR3. TCRdb re-called the reads through MiXCR, storing one row per CDR3 protein. This table has 200,000 or so distinct CDR3 sequences, roughly 53% appearing once. In the case of this clonotype: The target antigen is unknown.

V usage is TRBV2 and J usage is TRBJ2-5; 14 nucleotides align to TRBD2. The source material was sorted CD4+, CD8+, or CD8+CD57+ T cells (not recorded which) from PBMCs. The clonotype originates from a human donor with aplastic anemia. The CDR3 DNA reads as TGTGCCAGCAGCCCCGGGACTAGCGGGAGTAGAGAGACCCAGTACTTC. Translating it yields CASSPGTSGSRETQYF.